The 8 T cell receptor beta chains listed next were all sequenced from one sample in a study of metastatic and nonmetastatic thyroid tumors. TCRdb reassembled clones from the PCR reads with MiXCR. Among some 83,000 clones listed, around 13% were seen once. Patients underwent thyroid surgery, and none had received any treatment before it. Sequences were obtained from tumor tissue. The source of these receptors is a female donor with papillary thyroid cancer or a benign thyroid nodule (not recorded which). Some clones in this sample may be carry-over from other donors' samples.

As regards this clone: A clone one base away is much larger, so this may be a read error. The chain employs TRBV29-1 and TRBJ1-1, with TRBD1 matching over 7 bases. This CDR3 contains 13 residues. Germline lookup yields CDR1 SQVTM and CDR2 ANQGSEA. CDR3 amino acids: CTVLDRKNTEAFF. The CDR3 DNA follows: TGCACCGTTTTGGACAGGAAGAACACTGAAGCTTTCTTT.

This clone was seen at least ten times. The chain recombines TRBV2 with TRBJ1-1, with a weak D call TRBD1 (6 bases). This CDR3 region has 11 residues. Trimming cost V 8 bases and J 4 bases, with 8 bases left between them. Germline CDR1 is SNHLY and CDR2 is FYNNEI. CDR3 in amino acids: CASGGGTEAFF. In DNA, the CDR3 is TGTGCCAGCGGGGGCGGCACTGAAGCTTTCTTT. Full variable domain (missing parts from reference TRBV2 and TRBJ1-1): EPEVTQTPSHQVTQMGQEVILRCVPISNHLYFYWYRQILGQKVEFLVSFYNNEISEKSEIFDDQFSVERPDGSNFTLKIRSTKLEDSAMYFCASGGGTEAFFGQGTRLTVV.

This clone was seen many times. Within the sample, other DNA sequences also encode this same CDR3. This chain joins TRBV6-1 and TRBJ2-7, with 7 bases matching TRBD1. CDR1 is MNHNS, CDR2 SASEGT, per germline. The length of the CDR3 is 15 residues. V shed 2 bases and J 5 bases; nucleotides not matched to a gene: 9. CDR3 loop: CASSEMVGGGHEQYF. CDR3 nucleotides: TGTGCCAGCAGTGAAATGGTAGGGGGCGGGCACGAGCAGTACTTC.

This clone has ten or more counts. The chain carries TRBV5-5 and TRBJ2-7; TRBD2 agrees at 8 bases. The V and J ends lost 0 bases and 4 bases, in that order; junction bases with no gene match: 6. The CDR3 contains 15 residues. The germline gives CDR1 SGHKS, CDR2 YYEKEE (reference sequence). The CDR3 coding sequence is TGTGCCAGCAGCTTGGCCGGGGGGGCTATTTACGAGCAGTACTTC. Translating gives CASSLAGGAIYEQYF. The whole variable domain, remainder taken from reference TRBV5-5 and TRBJ2-7, is DAGVTQSPTHLIKTRGQQVTLRCSPISGHKSVSWYQQVLGQGPQFIFQYYEKEERGRGNFPDRFSARQFPNYSSELNVNALLLGDSALYLCASSLAGGAIYEQYFGPGTRLTVT.

In this sample, this clone turned up many times. The sample carries other DNA sequences with the same CDR3. The chain couples TRBV12-5 to TRBJ2-1; D is unclear. Per the germline V gene, CDR1 is LGHNT and CDR2 is FRNRAP. The CDR3 totals 13 residues. V lost 1 base to trimming and J lost 8 bases, with 9 bases between them. The CDR3 DNA reads as TGTGCTAGTGGTTTGGGAGGCGGTTATGAGCAGTTCTTC. The encoded protein is CASGLGGGYEQFF. The whole variable domain, filled in from reference TRBV12-5 and TRBJ2-1, reads DARVTQTPRHKVTEMGQEVTMRCQPILGHNTVFWYRQTMMQGLELLAYFRNRAPLDDSGMPKDRFSAEMPDATLATLKIQPSEPRDSAVYFCASGLGGGYEQFFGPGTRLTVL.

As concerns this clone: Being one base from a much bigger clone, this may be a read error. This sequence joins TRBV10-3 and TRBJ2-3, with D possibly called TRBD1 or TRBD2 (5 bases each). Per the germline V gene, CDR1 is ENHRY and CDR2 is SYGVKD. CDR3 length equals 15 residues. Trimming removed 6 bases from V and 1 base from J, with 14 bases in between. CDR3 DNA: TGTGCCATCAGGGAGCATGGGGGAGGCACAGATACGCAGTATTTT. The encoded protein is CAIREHGGGTDTQYF.

This clone was observed at least ten times. The chain combines TRBV6-1 with TRBJ2-2, with D unclear. Germline assignment: CDR1 MNHNS and CDR2 SASEGT. Between the trimmed V and J ends, which lost 5 bases and 9 bases, there was a span of 16 bases. The CDR3 has 14 residues. The CDR3 bases are TGTGCCAGCAGTAACGAACTTAGCAGACGGGAGCTGTTTTTT. Translation: CASSNELSRRELFF.

Ten or more counts support this clone. The chain employs TRBV5-1 and TRBJ2-2; D remains ambiguous. V was pared by 0 bases and J by 5 bases, with 11 bases between. The CDR3 runs to 15 residues. Germline V gives CDR1 SGHRS, CDR2 YFSETQ. DNA of the CDR3: TGCGCCAGCAGCTTGGGTAGTTGGTCGACCGGGGAGCTGTTTTTT. It specifies CASSLGSWSTGELFF.